The 15 T cell receptor beta chains given below trace back to one sample, sequenced in a study of T cell repertoires and HLA-DP antigens. The protocol was immunoSEQ multiplex PCR, while the TCRdb copy is restricted to in-frame clones and leaves out a portion. The sample contains some 110,000 clones, 92% of which appear only once. No antigen has been identified for these receptors. The sequencing sample was made of CD4+ T cells from PBMCs. The source is a woman between 18 and 30 years old in good health and CMV-seronegative.

The chain uses TRBV2 and TRBJ1-1; D ambiguous. CDR3 length equals 13 residues. Germline CDR1 and CDR2: SNHLY and FYNNEI. V lost 3 bases to trimming and J lost 1 base, with 6 bases between them. This chain's CDR3 is CASSDDANTEAFF. The CDR3 coding sequence is TGTGCCAGCAGTGATGACGCGAACACTGAAGCTTTCTTT.

The genes are TRBV6-5 and TRBJ2-5, with D perhaps being TRBD1 or TRBD2 (5 bases each). This CDR3 is 14 amino acids long. CDR1 and CDR2 (germline): MNHEY, SVGAGI. V lost 3 bases and J lost 7, with 15 bases in between. DNA of the CDR3: TGTGCCAGCAGTTATTGGGGACCCCAGGGGACCCAGTACTTC. It translates to CASSYWGPQGTQYF.

This clone turned up a few times. This chain connects TRBV18 to TRBJ1-1; D is unclear. In germline, CDR1 is KGHSH, CDR2 LQKENI. The CDR3 runs to 13 residues. V was pared by 2 bases and J by 4 bases, with 8 bases between. For the CDR3, the DNA is TGTGCCAGCTCACCAGTCCCACTCACTGAAGCTTTCTTT. It is translated as CASSPVPLTEAFF.

This clone was observed a single time. The rearrangement joins TRBV4-3 to TRBJ2-1; 7 bases align to TRBD1. The CDR3 totals 15 residues. After removal of 3 bases from V and 2 bases from J, the junction contained 4 bases not matched to a gene. Per germline, CDR1 LGHNA and CDR2 YSLEER. In DNA, the CDR3 is TGCGCCAGCAGCCATGACAGGGACCCCTACAATGAGCAGTTCTTC. This sequence encodes CASSHDRDPYNEQFF.

The V gene is TRBV10-3, the J gene TRBJ2-7; tentatively, D is TRBD1 (6 bases). This CDR3 is 12 amino acids long. The V gene's germline CDR1 is ENHRY and CDR2 SYGVKD. Trimming pared 8 bases from V and 7 bases from J, leaving 15 bases between. The CDR3 region is CAIGDTVGEQYV. CDR3 coding DNA: TGTGCCATCGGGGACACCGTGGGGGAGCAGTACGTC.

The chain employs TRBV6-6 and TRBJ2-7, with TRBD2 identical over 8 bases. From germline, CDR1 is MNHNY and CDR2 SVGAGI (reference sequence). V lost 3 bases and J lost 0; bases outside the gene matches: 4. CDR3 length: 15 residues. CDR3 nucleotide sequence: TGTGCCAGCAGTTATTCCGGGACTAGCTCCTACGAGCAGTACTTC. Protein: CASSYSGTSSYEQYF.

This rearrangement joins TRBV11-2 to TRBJ2-1; D may be TRBD1 (6 bases). From germline, CDR1 is SGHAT and CDR2 FQNNGV. Trimming removed 1 base at V and 4 bases at J, with 8 bases between. The CDR3 runs 14 residues. CDR3 sequence reads: CASSLGTEYNEQFF. CDR3 DNA: TGTGCCAGCAGCTTAGGGACAGAGTACAATGAGCAGTTCTTC.

This rearrangement joins TRBV9 to TRBJ2-1; 9 bases agree with TRBD2. From germline, CDR1 is SGDLS and CDR2 YYNGEE. V gave up 2 bases and J gave up 8 bases; unmatched junction bases: 8. The CDR3 extends over 15 amino acids. CDR3 amino acids: CASSVGIAGVYEQFF. CDR3 DNA: TGTGCCAGCAGCGTTGGAATAGCGGGAGTTTATGAGCAGTTCTTC.

The V gene is TRBV30, the J gene TRBJ1-1, with D perhaps matching TRBD1 (5 bases). The CDR3 has 13 residues. Germline assignment: CDR1 GTSNPN and CDR2 SVGIG (reference sequence). Between the trimmed V and J ends, which lost 4 bases and 4 bases, there was a span of 13 bases. The CDR3: CAWTPGLSTEAFF. CDR3 nucleotides: TGTGCCTGGACTCCGGGACTTAGCACTGAAGCTTTCTTT.

V usage is TRBV5-4 and J usage is TRBJ2-3; D is unclear. CDR1 is SGHNT and CDR2 is YYREEE in the germline V gene (reference sequence). V was clipped by 2 bases and J by 3 bases, with 13 bases between them. The length of the CDR3 is 15 residues. CDR3 DNA: TGTGCCAGCAGCTTCTCCCCCATAGGGACAGATACGCAGTATTTT. Its protein is CASSFSPIGTDTQYF.

V and J are TRBV7-3 and TRBJ2-1; tentative D call: TRBD2 (5 bases). Germline V gene lookup returns CDR1 SGHTA and CDR2 FQGTGA. The V gene lost 2 bases and the J gene lost 11 bases, with 16 bases spanning the gap. The CDR3 is 14 residues long. CDR3 region: CASSLGLAWGKQFF. The CDR3 bases are TGTGCCAGCAGCTTAGGCCTAGCTTGGGGTAAGCAGTTCTTC.

This chain joins TRBV28 and TRBJ2-3; D perhaps matches TRBD1 (5 bases). V was shortened by 1 base and J by 3 bases, with 14 bases between the two germline ends. This CDR3 is built from 16 residues. CDR1 is MDHEN and CDR2 is SYDVKM in the germline V gene. CDR3 in amino acids: CASSLLAGYSTDTQYF. DNA of the CDR3: TGTGCCAGCAGTTTATTAGCAGGGTATAGTACAGATACGCAGTATTTT.

The count of this clone is one. The chain employs TRBV5-4 and TRBJ1-6, with a possible D match to TRBD1 (5 bases). The germline gives CDR1 SGHNT, CDR2 YYREEE (reference sequence). Trimming pared 4 bases from V and 4 bases from J, leaving 18 bases between. This CDR3 contains 17 residues. The chain's CDR3 is CASSRSGSGGYNSPLHF. CDR3 sequence (DNA): TGTGCCAGCAGCCGCTCTGGGTCGGGGGGTTATAATTCACCCCTCCACTTT.

J is TRBJ1-1 and V is TRBV7-8; maybe TRBD1 (6 bases). The CDR3 has 14 residues. The germline V gene has CDR1 SGHVS and CDR2 FQNEAQ. Trimming removed 9 bases from V and 1 base from J, with 15 bases in between. CDR3 sequence reads: CASTPGTPNTEAFF. The CDR3 DNA reads TGTGCCAGTACGCCAGGGACACCGAACACTGAAGCTTTCTTT. Based on the CDR3 plus reference TRBV7-8 and TRBJ1-1, the full variable domain is GAGVSQSPRYKVAKRGQDVALRCDPISGHVSLFWYQQALGQGPEFLTYFQNEAQLDKSGLPSDRFFAERPEGSVSTLKIQRTQQEDSAVYLCASTPGTPNTEAFFGQGTRLTVV.

Turning to this clone: At the DNA level, this CDR3 is encoded by other sequences in the same sample as well. V gene TRBV6-5 combines with J gene TRBJ1-2; maybe TRBD1 (6 bases). V was cut by 2 bases and J by 3 bases, with 10 bases left in between. This CDR3 region has 14 residues. CDR1 is MNHEY and CDR2 is SVGAGI in the germline V gene. CDR3 sequence reads: CASSYGGADYGYTF. The CDR3 DNA sequence: TGTGCCAGCAGTTACGGGGGGGCAGACTATGGCTACACCTTC.